This T cell receptor (beta chain) was obtained from a study of identical twins. Notes on the study in general: Conclusions were drawn cross-sectionally by statistical analysis, without following the same donors.

Germline loops: CDR1 SQVTM, CDR2 ANQGSEA. The CDR3 has 17 residues. Trimming removed 6 bases from V and 1 base from J, with 23 bases in between. A universal primer binding site was introduced by template switching. The final cDNA contained unique molecular identifiers. Using its own MiXCR run on the 5' RACE reads, TCRdb lists one record per CDR3 protein. The repertoire includes roughly 240,000 distinct CDR3 sequences, 6.5% to 9% of them detected once, and about 5.8% sits in the top ten. This clonotype has more than one count but fewer than ten. Its antigen is not known. These data also featured in a second study, about yellow fever vaccine responses in identical twins.

This clonotype originated in a woman aged 18-35 years in good health. Sequencing was carried out using CD8+ T cells sorted from blood. This chain joins TRBV29-1 and TRBJ2-3; D is unclear. The CDR3 coding sequence is TGCAGCGTGGCCACCCTCACATCGGCATCTGGCACAGATACGCAGTATTTT. It yields the protein CSVATLTSASGTDTQYF.